This T cell receptor (beta chain) is drawn from a study of T cell changes during pregnancy in multiple sclerosis. The germline gives CDR1 MGHRA, CDR2 YSYEKL. This CDR3 is built from 20 residues. With V trimmed by 1 base and J by 4 bases, 19 bases remained unmatched. TCRdb keeps only in-frame clones here, not all; method: immunoSEQ multiplex PCR. In the table there are about 36,000 clones, approximately 90% of which are singletons. The sequencing here drew on CD8+ T cells from peripheral blood mononuclear cells, taken in the third trimester of pregnancy. The receptor's source is a female donor with multiple sclerosis, enrolled in a pregnancy study. The rearrangement links TRBV4-1 to TRBJ1-1, with 9 bases identical to TRBD1. The CDR3 DNA reads as TGCGCCAGCAGCCAAGGGACAGGGGCATATTTTATTTGGGGAGGCACTGAAGCTTTCTTT. Its protein is CASSQGTGAYFIWGGTEAFF.